The 31 T cell receptor beta chains below come from one sample, sequenced in a study of CD8+ T cells in alopecia areata. RNA was isolated and reverse transcribed to cDNA, the sequencing template. Profiling relied on immunoSEQ multiplex PCR, and the TCRdb table lists in-frame clones only, not all of them. The sample includes 55,000 to 65,000 clones, roughly two fifths seen only once; the top ten take 51%. Sequenced: NKG2D-low CD8+ T cells sorted from blood. These TCRs come from a human donor with alopecia areata.

This clone was seen a handful of times. The V gene is TRBV2, the J gene TRBJ2-5; D may be TRBD1 (5 bases). Germline CDR1 and CDR2: SNHLY and FYNNEI. Trimming pared 8 bases from V and 13 bases from J, leaving 17 bases between. CDR3 length equals 11 residues. CDR3 coding DNA: TGTGCCAGCGGACGACAGTGGGTACTGTACTTC. This translates into CASGRQWVLYF.

This clone was observed a few times. CDR3 loop: CSAEGRTYNEQFF. The CDR3, as DNA: TGCAGCGCCGAGGGGCGAACCTACAATGAGCAGTTCTTC. The V gene is TRBV29-1, the J gene TRBJ2-1, with D perhaps matching TRBD1 or TRBD2 (5 bases each). V lost 7 bases, J lost 2 bases, and 12 bases lay in between. Germline V gene data show CDR1 as SQVTM and CDR2 as ANQGSEA. The CDR3 runs 13 residues.

This clone was detected a few times. The chain couples TRBV29-1 to TRBJ2-7; 10 bases map to TRBD1. The length of the CDR3 is 14 residues. V dropped 3 bases and J dropped 1; count of bases not matched to a gene: 3. Germline V gene lookup returns CDR1 SQVTM and CDR2 ANQGSEA. The CDR3 DNA reads as TGCAGCGTTGAGGAGGGACAGGGGTCCTACGAGCAGTACTTC. Translation gives CSVEEGQGSYEQYF.

A few counts support this clone. The chain has TRBV7-9 and TRBJ1-5, with 8 bases matching TRBD1. The CDR3 has 14 amino acids. After removal of 0 bases from V and 5 bases from J, the junction contained 0 bases not matched to a gene. Germline CDR1 is SEHNR and CDR2 is FQNEAQ (reference sequence). The CDR3 region is CASSLATGDQPQHF. The CDR3 coding sequence is TGTGCCAGCAGCTTAGCGACAGGGGATCAGCCCCAGCATTTT.

The rearrangement uses TRBV25-1 and TRBJ2-3, with a tentative D call TRBD2 (6 bases). V lost 3 bases and J lost 2, with 9 bases in between. Germline lookup yields CDR1 MGHDK and CDR2 SYGVNS. The CDR3 runs 14 residues. The CDR3 region has the DNA TGTGCCAGCAGTGAGGTAGCGGTCACAGATACGCAGTATTTT. This gives the protein CASSEVAVTDTQYF. Together with reference TRBV25-1 and TRBJ2-3, the CDR3 gives the full variable domain: EADIYQTPRYLVIGTGKKITLECSQTMGHDKMYWYQQDPGMELHLIHYSYGVNSTEKGDLSSESTVSRIRTEHFPLTLESARPSHTSQYLCASSEVAVTDTQYFGPGTRLTVL.

The chain joins TRBV5-1 to TRBJ2-3, with a weak D call TRBD1 (6 bases). V was clipped by 0 bases and J by 3 bases, with 11 bases between them. From germline, CDR1 is SGHRS and CDR2 YFSETQ. This CDR3 contains 15 residues. CDR3 region: CASSLVGQGTDTQYF. CDR3 sequence (DNA): TGCGCCAGCAGCTTGGTAGGGCAGGGGACAGATACGCAGTATTTT.

The chain has TRBV29-1 and TRBJ1-2; D unclear. There are 11 residues in the CDR3. Trimming cost V 5 bases and J 5 bases, with 9 bases left between them. Germline lookup yields CDR1 SQVTM and CDR2 ANQGSEA. This CDR3 is CSVRVIYGYTF. In DNA, the CDR3 is TGCAGCGTTCGTGTTATTTATGGCTACACCTTC.

The V call is TRBV5-4, the J call TRBJ1-2; weak D call: TRBD1 (5 bases). The CDR3 is made up of 12 amino acids. Deletions cut 10 bases from V and 7 bases from J, with 17 bases between. Germline V CDR1 and CDR2: SGHNT, YYREEE (reference sequence). Here the CDR3 DNA reads TGTGCCCAAGGATCAGGGCGCGGTGGCTACACCTTC. Translating it yields CAQGSGRGGYTF.

In DNA form, the CDR3 reads TGCGCCAGCAGCTTGGGACTTTTCAACACTGAAGCTTTCTTT. This gives the protein CASSLGLFNTEAFF. The chain links TRBV5-1 to TRBJ1-1, with D unresolved. V lost 0 bases to trimming and J lost 2 bases, with 8 bases between them. The CDR3 extends over 14 amino acids. Germline V CDR1 and CDR2: SGHRS, YFSETQ.

This chain uses TRBV28 with TRBJ2-7, with 9 bases lining up with TRBD2. V gave up 4 bases and J gave up 6 bases; unmatched junction bases: 13. The CDR3 is 16 residues long. In germline, CDR1 is MDHEN, CDR2 SYDVKM. In nucleotides, the CDR3 is TGTGCCAGCAGTTGGGTAGCGGGAGCGCCGACCCCCGAGCAGTACTTC. It codes for CASSWVAGAPTPEQYF.

This chain uses TRBV6-6 with TRBJ2-7, with D possibly matching TRBD1 (6 bases). Between the trimmed V and J ends, which lost 6 bases and 2 bases, there was a span of 17 bases. Germline CDR1 MNHNY, CDR2 SVGAGI (reference sequence). This CDR3 contains 15 residues. CDR3 bases: TGTGCCAGCAGCTCACCCCGACGGGACACCTACGAGCAGTACTTC. As protein: CASSSPRRDTYEQYF.

This clone has only a few counts. The chain has TRBV29-1 and TRBJ2-3, with D tentatively TRBD2 (5 bases). Germline V gene lookup returns CDR1 SQVTM and CDR2 ANQGSEA. V was trimmed by 4 bases and J by 2 bases, leaving 25 bases between them. The CDR3 loop spans 18 amino acids. CDR3 in amino acids: CSVGYPADPKYNTDTQYF. The CDR3 nucleotides are TGCAGCGTTGGATATCCAGCGGACCCAAAGTACAACACAGATACGCAGTATTTT.

This chain links TRBV6-5 with TRBJ2-1, with D perhaps TRBD2 (6 bases). CDR1 and CDR2 from the germline V gene are MNHEY and SVGAGI. Deletions cut 2 bases from V and 3 bases from J, with 11 bases between. CDR3 length equals 15 residues. This CDR3 is CASSYGDSLYNEQFF. In DNA, the CDR3 is TGTGCCAGCAGTTACGGGGACTCCCTCTACAATGAGCAGTTCTTC.

Only a few counts were recorded for this clone. V and J are TRBV23-1 and TRBJ2-7; 7 nucleotides align to TRBD1. TRBV23-1 is given ORF status, its function remaining uncertain. V gave up 10 bases and J gave up 6 bases; unmatched junction bases: 12. The CDR3 spans 13 residues. The CDR3 protein is CAITPLQGSEQYF. CDR3 in DNA: TGCGCCATCACCCCCCTACAGGGGAGCGAGCAGTACTTC.

This clone was counted between two and nine times. The rearrangement joins TRBV14 to TRBJ2-1; 8 nucleotides line up with TRBD1. The CDR3 length is 14 residues. Germline assignment: CDR1 SGHDN and CDR2 FVKESK. V lost 4 bases and J lost 3; bases outside the gene matches: 2. In DNA form, the CDR3 reads TGTGCCAGCAGCCGGGACAGGAACTACAATGAGCAGTTCTTC. Its translation: CASSRDRNYNEQFF.

The V and J genes are TRBV27 and TRBJ2-1, with a tentative D call TRBD2 (5 bases). Trimming shortened V by 0 bases and J by 3 bases, and 6 bases separated the two germline ends. Germline-derived CDR1 and CDR2 are MNHEY and SMNVEV (reference sequence). This CDR3 has 14 residues. The CDR3 protein is CASSLSGDYNEQFF. DNA of the CDR3: TGTGCCAGCAGTTTATCCGGGGACTACAATGAGCAGTTCTTC.

This chain's CDR3 is CASSHQNLGSGELFF. CDR3 DNA sequence: TGCGCCAGCAGCCACCAGAATCTAGGTAGCGGGGAGCTGTTTTTT. V is TRBV4-1 and J is TRBJ2-2; D is unresolved. Germline lookup yields CDR1 MGHRA and CDR2 YSYEKL. This CDR3 region has 15 residues. V was pared by 3 bases and J by 7 bases, with 15 bases between.

V is TRBV2 and J is TRBJ2-1; D possibly uses TRBD1 or TRBD2 (5 bases each). CDR3 size: 16 residues. Deletions cut 7 bases from V and 9 bases from J, with 25 bases between. Germline V CDR1 and CDR2: SNHLY, FYNNEI. CDR3 residues: CASTRRPGPPTGEQFF. The CDR3 bases are TGTGCCAGCACCCGCCGCCCGGGGCCGCCAACGGGTGAGCAGTTCTTC.

The chain is built from TRBV7-9 and TRBJ2-3; D gene unclear. There are 13 residues in the CDR3. CDR1 is SEHNR, CDR2 FQNEAQ, per germline (reference sequence). Trimming took off 5 bases at V and 9 bases at J, with 15 bases between the two ends. CDR3 loop: CASSLWVGSTQYF. CDR3 DNA: TGTGCCAGCAGCCTTTGGGTCGGCAGCACGCAGTATTTT.

This clone was found many times. The rearrangement links TRBV15 to TRBJ2-2, with D hard to call. V lost 0 bases, J lost 6 bases, and 8 bases lay in between. CDR3 length equals 14 residues. Germline CDR1 and CDR2: LNHNV and YYDKDF (reference sequence). This CDR3 is CATSRDRLPGELFF. The CDR3 DNA reads as TGTGCCACCAGCAGAGATCGTCTCCCCGGGGAGCTGTTTTTT.

V usage is TRBV7-1 and J usage is TRBJ2-1, with 9 bases matching TRBD1. TRBV7-1 is an open reading frame, and its role is uncertain. The CDR3 totals 20 residues. The V and J ends lost 3 bases and 4 bases, in that order; junction bases with no gene match: 19. CDR3 protein: CASSSPPFSVLGTGYNEQFF. The CDR3 nucleotides are TGTGCCAGCAGCTCCCCTCCGTTCAGTGTCTTGGGGACAGGGTACAATGAGCAGTTCTTC.

This clone turned up a few times. This chain links TRBV7-9 with TRBJ2-2; TRBD2 might be the D (5 bases). V lost 11 bases and J lost 6, with 13 bases in between. The V gene's germline CDR1 is SEHNR and CDR2 FQNEAQ (reference sequence). The CDR3 runs 12 residues. CDR3: CAWISDAGELFF. The DNA of the CDR3 is TGTGCCTGGATTAGCGATGCCGGGGAGCTGTTTTTT.

This CDR3 is CASSSGTGSYEQYF. The CDR3 region has the DNA TGTGCCAGCAGCTCCGGGACAGGGAGTTACGAGCAGTACTTC. The V call is TRBV11-2, the J call TRBJ2-7; 9 bases fit TRBD1. With 4 bases clipped from V and 4 bases from J, the junction kept 5 bases outside the gene matches. Germline assignment: CDR1 SGHAT and CDR2 FQNNGV. The CDR3 spans 14 residues.

This clone was seen a few times. The V and J genes are TRBV7-8 and TRBJ2-7; a weak D match, TRBD1 (6 bases). The CDR3 consists of 13 residues. V was pared by 2 bases and J by 4 bases, with 9 bases between. Germline CDR1 SGHVS, CDR2 FQNEAQ. CDR3 nucleotides: TGTGCCAGCAGCTTACGGACAGTATACGAGCAGTACTTC. This gives the protein CASSLRTVYEQYF.

The table lists this clone with a few counts. The rearrangement uses TRBV7-8 and TRBJ2-7; the D is unclear. Germline CDR1 is SGHVS and CDR2 is FQNEAQ. Trimming removed 0 bases at V and 2 bases at J, with 8 bases between. The CDR3 contains 14 residues. As DNA, the CDR3 is TGTGCCAGCAGCTTAGCAAGGTCAACCTACGAGCAGTACTTC. Its translation: CASSLARSTYEQYF.

As to this clone: Here the CDR3 omits its conserved ending phenylalanine or tryptophan, so a read error is the likely source. The chain links TRBV9 to TRBJ1-2; possibly TRBD1 for D (6 bases). V was pared by 3 bases and J by 8 bases, with 11 bases between. Germline V gene lookup returns CDR1 SGDLS and CDR2 YYNGEE. This CDR3 is 12 amino acids long. The CDR3 protein is CASSDDRRGYTL. CDR3 nucleotides: TGTGCCAGCAGCGACGACAGGAGAGGCTACACCCTC.

This clone was counted only a few times. This chain connects TRBV7-9 to TRBJ1-5; D remains unclear. Germline loops: CDR1 SEHNR, CDR2 FQNEAQ (reference sequence). CDR3 length: 11 amino acids. The V end lost 4 bases, the J end lost 9 bases, and 7 bases lay between the germline ends. The CDR3 DNA reads as TGTGCCAGCAGCTCCCTGGGGCCCCAGCATTTT. Translation: CASSSLGPQHF.

V usage is TRBV29-1 and J usage is TRBJ1-4; TRBD1 agrees at 8 bases. The CDR3 covers 11 residues. V lost 5 bases to trimming and J lost 8 bases; unmatched junction nucleotides: 1. In germline, CDR1 is SQVTM, CDR2 ANQGSEA. CDR3 region: CSVRTGEKLFF. The DNA of the CDR3 is TGCAGCGTTCGGACAGGGGAAAAACTGTTTTTT.

This chain connects TRBV27 to TRBJ2-1; maybe TRBD1 (5 bases). V dropped 5 bases and J dropped 7 bases, with 9 bases sitting between them. The CDR3 spans 12 residues. Germline loops: CDR1 MNHEY, CDR2 SMNVEV (reference sequence). The CDR3 DNA follows: TGTGCCAGCAGTCCGACAGCAAATGAGCAGTTCTTC. This encodes CASSPTANEQFF.

This clone was observed a few times. The gene calls are TRBV19 and TRBJ2-7, with 7 bases aligning to TRBD1. The CDR3 spans 12 residues. After removal of 2 bases from V and 6 bases from J, the junction contained 1 base not matched to a gene. CDR1 is LNHDA and CDR2 is SQIVND in the germline V gene (reference sequence). The CDR3 nucleotides read TGTGCCAGTAGTATAAACAGGGGCGAGCAGTACTTC. It is translated as CASSINRGEQYF.

This chain joins TRBV5-1 and TRBJ2-7; 8 bases line up with TRBD1. The CDR3 extends over 15 amino acids. The germline V gene has CDR1 SGHRS and CDR2 YFSETQ. Trimming took 0 bases from V and 5 from J; bases not matched to a gene: 7. Here the CDR3 DNA reads TGCGCCAGCAGCTTGGTCCGGACAGGGTCCCACGAGCAGTACTTC. This translates into CASSLVRTGSHEQYF.